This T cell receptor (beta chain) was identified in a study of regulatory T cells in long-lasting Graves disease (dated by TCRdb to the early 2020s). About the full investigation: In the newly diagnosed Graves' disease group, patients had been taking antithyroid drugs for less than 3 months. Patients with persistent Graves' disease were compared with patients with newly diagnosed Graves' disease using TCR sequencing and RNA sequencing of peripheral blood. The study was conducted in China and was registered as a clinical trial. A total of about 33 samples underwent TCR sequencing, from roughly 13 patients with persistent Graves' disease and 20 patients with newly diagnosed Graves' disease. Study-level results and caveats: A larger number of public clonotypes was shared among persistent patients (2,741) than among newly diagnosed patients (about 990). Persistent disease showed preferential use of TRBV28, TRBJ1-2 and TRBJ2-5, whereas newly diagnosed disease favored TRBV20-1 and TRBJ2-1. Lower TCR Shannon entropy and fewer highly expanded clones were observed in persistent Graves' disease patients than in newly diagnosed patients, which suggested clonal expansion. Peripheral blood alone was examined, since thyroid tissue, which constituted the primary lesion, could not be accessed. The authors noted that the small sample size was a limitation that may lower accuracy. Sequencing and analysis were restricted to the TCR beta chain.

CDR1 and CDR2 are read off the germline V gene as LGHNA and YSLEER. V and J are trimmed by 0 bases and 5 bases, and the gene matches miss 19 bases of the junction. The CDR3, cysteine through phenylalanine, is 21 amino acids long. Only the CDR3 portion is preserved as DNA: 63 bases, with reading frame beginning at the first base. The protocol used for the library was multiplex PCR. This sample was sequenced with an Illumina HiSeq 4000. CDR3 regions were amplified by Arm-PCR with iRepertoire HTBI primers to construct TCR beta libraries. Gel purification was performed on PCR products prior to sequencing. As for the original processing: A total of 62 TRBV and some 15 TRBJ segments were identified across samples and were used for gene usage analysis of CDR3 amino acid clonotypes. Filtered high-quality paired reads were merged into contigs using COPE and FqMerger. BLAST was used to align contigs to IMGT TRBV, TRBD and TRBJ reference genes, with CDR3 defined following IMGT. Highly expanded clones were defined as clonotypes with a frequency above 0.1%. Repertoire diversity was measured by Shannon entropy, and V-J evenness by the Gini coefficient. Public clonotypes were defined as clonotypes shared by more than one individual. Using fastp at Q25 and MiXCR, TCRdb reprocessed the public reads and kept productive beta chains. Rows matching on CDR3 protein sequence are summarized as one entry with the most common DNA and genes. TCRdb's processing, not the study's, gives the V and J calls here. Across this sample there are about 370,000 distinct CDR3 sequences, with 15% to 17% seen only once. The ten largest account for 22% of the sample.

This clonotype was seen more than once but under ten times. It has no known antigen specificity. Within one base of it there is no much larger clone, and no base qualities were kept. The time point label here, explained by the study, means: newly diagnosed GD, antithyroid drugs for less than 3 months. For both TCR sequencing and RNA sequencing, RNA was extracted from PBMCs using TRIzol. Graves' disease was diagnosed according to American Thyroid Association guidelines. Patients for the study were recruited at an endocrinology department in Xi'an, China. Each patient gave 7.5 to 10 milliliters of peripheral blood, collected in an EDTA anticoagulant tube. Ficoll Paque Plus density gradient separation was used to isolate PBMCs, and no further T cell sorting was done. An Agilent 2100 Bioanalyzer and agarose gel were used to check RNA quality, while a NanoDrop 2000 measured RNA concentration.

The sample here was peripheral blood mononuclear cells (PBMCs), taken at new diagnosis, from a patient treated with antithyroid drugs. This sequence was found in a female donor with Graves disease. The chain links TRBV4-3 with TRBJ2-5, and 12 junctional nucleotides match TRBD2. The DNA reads TGCGCCAGCAGCCAAGATCTTGCTCGGCTAGCGGGAGGGCCCCGGTTGGAGACCCAGTACTTC. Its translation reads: CASSQDLARLAGGPRLETQYF.